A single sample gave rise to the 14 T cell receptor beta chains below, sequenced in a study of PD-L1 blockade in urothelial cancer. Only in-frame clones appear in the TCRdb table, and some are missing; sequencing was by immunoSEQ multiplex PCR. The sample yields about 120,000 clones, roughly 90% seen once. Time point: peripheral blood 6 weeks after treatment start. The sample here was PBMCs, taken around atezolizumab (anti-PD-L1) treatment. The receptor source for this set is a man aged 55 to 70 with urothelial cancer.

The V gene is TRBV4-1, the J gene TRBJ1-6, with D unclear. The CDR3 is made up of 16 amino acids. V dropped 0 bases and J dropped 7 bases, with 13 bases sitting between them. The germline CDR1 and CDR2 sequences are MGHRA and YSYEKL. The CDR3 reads CASSQERVTPNSPLHF. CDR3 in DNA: TGCGCCAGCAGCCAAGAACGGGTCACCCCAAATTCACCCCTCCACTTT.

The CDR3 coding sequence is TGTGCCAGCAGTTACTCTGCAGTGGGGAGCTATGGCTACACCTTC. Its protein product is CASSYSAVGSYGYTF. V usage is TRBV6-6 and J usage is TRBJ1-2; no clear D gene. Per germline, CDR1 MNHNY and CDR2 SVGAGI (reference sequence). CDR3 length: 15 residues. The V gene lost 0 bases and the J gene lost 4 bases, with 12 bases spanning the gap.

The CDR3 protein is CASSRIAPLEGGQETQYF. CDR3 DNA sequence: TGTGCCAGCAGCCGCATCGCACCCTTAGAGGGAGGACAAGAGACCCAGTACTTC. This sequence joins TRBV4-2 and TRBJ2-5, with D possibly TRBD2 on 6 matching bases. The CDR3 covers 18 residues. The germline CDR1 and CDR2 sequences are LGHNA and YNFKEQ. V was clipped by 4 bases and J by 2 bases, with 23 bases between them.

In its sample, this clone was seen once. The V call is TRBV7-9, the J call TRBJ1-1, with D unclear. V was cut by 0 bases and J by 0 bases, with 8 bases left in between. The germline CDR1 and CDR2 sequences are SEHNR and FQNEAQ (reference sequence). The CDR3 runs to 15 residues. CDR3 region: CASSLASSMNTEAFF. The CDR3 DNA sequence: TGTGCCAGCAGCTTAGCGTCCAGTATGAACACTGAAGCTTTCTTT. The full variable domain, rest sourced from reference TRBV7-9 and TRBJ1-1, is DTGVSQNPRHKITKRGQNVTFRCDPISEHNRLYWYRQTLGQGPEFLTYFQNEAQLEKSRLLSDRFSAERPKGSFSTLEIQRTEQGDSAMYLCASSLASSMNTEAFFGQGTRLTVV.

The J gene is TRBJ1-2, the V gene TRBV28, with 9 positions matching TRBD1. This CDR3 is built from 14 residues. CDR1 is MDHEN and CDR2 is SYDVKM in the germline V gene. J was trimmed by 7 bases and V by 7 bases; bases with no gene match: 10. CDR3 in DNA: TGTGCCAGCAACCCGGGACAGGGTATGGGTGGCTACACCTTC. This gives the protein CASNPGQGMGGYTF.

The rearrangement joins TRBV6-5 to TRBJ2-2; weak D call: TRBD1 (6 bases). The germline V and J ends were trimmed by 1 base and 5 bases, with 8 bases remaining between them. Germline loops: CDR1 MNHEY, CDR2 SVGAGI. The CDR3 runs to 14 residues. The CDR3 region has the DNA TGTGCCAGCAGTTACTACCAGGGGACCGGGGAGCTGTTTTTT. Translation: CASSYYQGTGELFF.

CDR3 sequence: CASSMDTAYSGNTIYF. The CDR3 region has the DNA TGTGCCAGTAGTATGGACACTGCTTACTCTGGAAACACCATATATTTT. The chain links TRBV19 to TRBJ1-3; a possible D gene is TRBD1 (5 bases). The CDR3 has 16 residues. Germline V gives CDR1 LNHDA, CDR2 SQIVND (reference sequence). V dropped 3 bases and J dropped 0 bases, with 12 bases sitting between them.

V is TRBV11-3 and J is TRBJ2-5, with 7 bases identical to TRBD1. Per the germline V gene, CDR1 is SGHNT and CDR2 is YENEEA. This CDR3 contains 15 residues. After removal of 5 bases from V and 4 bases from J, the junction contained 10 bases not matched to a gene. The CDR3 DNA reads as TGTGCCAGCAGCCCCAGGGGGTCAGGGCGAGAGACCCAGTACTTC. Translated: CASSPRGSGRETQYF.

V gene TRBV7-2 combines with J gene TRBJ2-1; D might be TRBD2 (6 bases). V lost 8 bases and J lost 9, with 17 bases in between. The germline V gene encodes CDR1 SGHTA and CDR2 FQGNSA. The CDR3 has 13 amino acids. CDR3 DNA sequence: TGTGCCAGCGGATATAGCGGCGGCGCTGAGCAGTTCTTC. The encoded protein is CASGYSGGAEQFF.

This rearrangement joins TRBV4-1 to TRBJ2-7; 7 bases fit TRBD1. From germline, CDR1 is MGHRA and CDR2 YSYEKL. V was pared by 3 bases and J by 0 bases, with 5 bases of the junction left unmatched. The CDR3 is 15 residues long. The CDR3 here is CASSHSGTDSYEQYF. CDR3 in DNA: TGCGCCAGCAGCCACTCCGGGACAGACTCCTACGAGCAGTACTTC.

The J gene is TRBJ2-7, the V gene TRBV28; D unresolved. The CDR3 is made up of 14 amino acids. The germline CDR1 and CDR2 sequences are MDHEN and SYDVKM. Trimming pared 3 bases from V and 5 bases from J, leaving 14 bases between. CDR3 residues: CASSFSGPGNEQYF. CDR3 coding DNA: TGTGCCAGCAGTTTTAGTGGCCCAGGCAACGAGCAGTACTTC.

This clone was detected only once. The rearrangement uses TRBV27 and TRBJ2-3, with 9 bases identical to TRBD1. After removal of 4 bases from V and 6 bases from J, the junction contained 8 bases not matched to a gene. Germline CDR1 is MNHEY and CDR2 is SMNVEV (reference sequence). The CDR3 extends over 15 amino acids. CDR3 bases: TGTGCCAGCAGTTCCCGGGACAGGGAGGTGGATACGCAGTATTTT. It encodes CASSSRDREVDTQYF.

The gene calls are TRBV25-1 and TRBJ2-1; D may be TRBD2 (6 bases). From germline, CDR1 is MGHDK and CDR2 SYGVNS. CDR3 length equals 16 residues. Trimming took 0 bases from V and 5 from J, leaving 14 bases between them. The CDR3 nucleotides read TGTGCCAGCAGTGAATATGGGGGGTTGGGGGACAATGAGCAGTTCTTC. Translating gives CASSEYGGLGDNEQFF.

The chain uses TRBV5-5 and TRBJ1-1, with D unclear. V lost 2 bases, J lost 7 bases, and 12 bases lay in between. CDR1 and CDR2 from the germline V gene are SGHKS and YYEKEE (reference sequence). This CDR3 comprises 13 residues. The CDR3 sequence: CASSLTPEGEAFF. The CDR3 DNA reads TGTGCCAGCAGCTTAACACCGGAGGGTGAAGCTTTCTTT.